This TCR beta chain comes out of a study of Ad26.COV2.S vaccination and SARS-CoV-2 variants. Study background: Dosing was one shot or two shots 56 days apart. Regarding the study as a whole: Post-vaccination breadth of spike-specific CD8+ and CD4+ T cell responses was reportedly substantial.

A note on this clone: Its antigen is as yet unknown.

The CDR3 is 16 residues long. V dropped 4 bases and J dropped 2 bases, with 12 bases sitting between them. Germline CDR1 is MNHEY and CDR2 is SVGEGT. Method: immunoSEQ multiplex PCR; TCRdb's copy keeps in-frame clones and lacks some. Of fewer than 400,000 clones listed, under 90% are singletons. As to treatment: around 19 received Ad26.COV2.S at low or high dose, single or two shots; about five received placebo; per-sample allocation not given. Day 63 after the first vaccine or placebo injection was the time point for sampling. It was an adult aged 18-55 years in Boston who was the donor. As its vector, the vaccine had Ad26, which expressed Wuhan-strain SARS-CoV-2 spike.

The receptor comes from a person aged 18 to 59 who received the Ad26.COV2.S COVID-19 vaccine or a placebo. This material consisted of peripheral blood, taken in a trial of Ad26.COV2.S vaccine versus placebo. J is TRBJ2-6 and V is TRBV6-2 or TRBV6-3; maybe TRBD1 (5 bases). The CDR3, as DNA: TGTGCCAGCAGTTTAAGGGGCAGCACTGGGGCCAACGTCCTGACTTTC. Translated, it gives CASSLRGSTGANVLTF.